This T cell receptor (beta chain) was found in a study of cytomegalovirus exposure and HLA in healthy donors. At the level of the study: The roughly 120 validation repertoires matched the roughly 650 first-cohort repertoires in platform, a later analysis reported. Study results and caveats: Confirmation in vitro established that a few CMV-associated chains were specific for CMV antigens.

The donors were part of the validation cohort of 120 subjects. That cohort was separate from the first cohort, which comprised 550 to 750 subjects. Turning to this clone: The antigen remains unidentified.

Germline CDR1 MDHEN, CDR2 SYDVKM. CDR3 length equals 11 residues. Trimming shortened V by 5 bases and J by 6 bases, and 7 bases separated the two germline ends. TCRdb keeps only in-frame clones here, not all; method: immunoSEQ multiplex PCR. Of under 95,000 clones listed, roughly 95% are singletons. The TCR comes from a woman younger than 35 in good health and CMV-seropositive. Sequenced: PBMCs. The chain employs TRBV28 and TRBJ1-2; D is unresolved. CDR3 loop: CASSVVNGYTF. The CDR3 DNA is TGTGCCAGCAGTGTAGTCAATGGCTACACCTTC.